The text below deals with one TCR beta chain. This sample was taken from a study of blood T cells in healthy people across ages. This CDR3 spans 16 amino acids. Trimming shortened V by 5 bases and J by 2 bases, and 16 bases separated the two germline ends. Germline CDR1 SNHLY, CDR2 FYNNEI. Together with a sample-barcoded 5' primer, a J-beta primer mix was included in a second PCR lasting roughly 7 to 11 cycles. TCRdb re-analysed the 5' RACE reads in MiXCR, keeping a single row per CDR3 protein. The table lists about 1.4 million distinct CDR3 sequences, approximately 60% of them singletons, with about 6.3% in the top ten.

V gene TRBV2 combines with J gene TRBJ1-5; D may be TRBD1 (5 bases). This TCR was sampled from a man aged 18 to 30 in good health. Sequencing was carried out using blood. The CDR3 protein is CASSWDSSDGNQPQHF. The CDR3 DNA follows: TGTGCCAGCAGTTGGGACTCATCGGATGGCAATCAGCCCCAGCATTTT.